This TCR beta chain was sequenced for a study of B cell selection in AIRE deficiency. Study-wide points: Healthy donors alone shared 31.6% of several thousand Treg sequences; patients alone nearly 9.5%. With only TCRbeta sequenced, roughly 40% of shared healthy Treg sequences overlapped Tconv. Shared Treg sequences had shorter CDR3s, biased toward rearrangements with few non-templated insertions.

The V and J ends lost 2 bases and 6 bases respectively, with 8 bases between them. Germline CDR1 reads SGHTA; CDR2 reads FQGNSA. The CDR3 is 12 amino acids. In the original workflow: Pooled conventional T cells gave 95,000 to 120,000 patient and 130,000 to 150,000 donor TCRbeta sequences. The protocol was immunoSEQ multiplex PCR, while the TCRdb copy is restricted to in-frame clones and leaves out a portion. The V and J calls and clone size are taken from that table; D and trimming were inferred from the DNA. This sample has fewer than 30,000 clones; 96% occur once, and the top ten carry over 0.2%. Regarding this clone: Its antigen is unidentified.

CD4+CD127+ cells were sorted as the conventional CD4 T cells. This sequence joins TRBV7-2 and TRBJ2-7; D is perhaps TRBD1 or TRBD2 (6 bases each). The sequence was collected from a human donor in good health. The sequencing input was CD4+CD127+ conventional T cells sorted from PBMCs. In nucleotides, the CDR3 is TGTGCCAGCAGCTTATGGGGGGCCGAGCAGTACTTC. This gives the protein CASSLWGAEQYF.